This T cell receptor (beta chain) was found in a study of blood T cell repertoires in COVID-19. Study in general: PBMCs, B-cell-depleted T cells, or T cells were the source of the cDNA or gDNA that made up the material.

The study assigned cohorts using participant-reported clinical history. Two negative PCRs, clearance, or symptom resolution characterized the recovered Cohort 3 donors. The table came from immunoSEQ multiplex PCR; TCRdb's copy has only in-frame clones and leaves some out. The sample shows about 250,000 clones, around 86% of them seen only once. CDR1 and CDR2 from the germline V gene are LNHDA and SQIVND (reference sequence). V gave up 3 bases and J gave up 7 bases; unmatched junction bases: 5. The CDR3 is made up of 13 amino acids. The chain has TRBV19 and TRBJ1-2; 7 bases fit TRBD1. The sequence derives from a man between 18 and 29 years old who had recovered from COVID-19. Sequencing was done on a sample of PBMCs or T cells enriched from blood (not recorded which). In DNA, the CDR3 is TGTGCCAGTAGTATTGAGGGGGCGCGTGGCTACACCTTC. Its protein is CASSIEGARGYTF. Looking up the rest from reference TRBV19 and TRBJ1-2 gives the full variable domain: DGGITQSPKYLFRKEGQNVTLSCEQNLNHDAMYWYRQDPGQGLRLIYYSQIVNDFQKGDIAEGYSVSREKKESFPLTVTSAQKNPTAFYLCASSIEGARGYTFGSGTRLTVV.